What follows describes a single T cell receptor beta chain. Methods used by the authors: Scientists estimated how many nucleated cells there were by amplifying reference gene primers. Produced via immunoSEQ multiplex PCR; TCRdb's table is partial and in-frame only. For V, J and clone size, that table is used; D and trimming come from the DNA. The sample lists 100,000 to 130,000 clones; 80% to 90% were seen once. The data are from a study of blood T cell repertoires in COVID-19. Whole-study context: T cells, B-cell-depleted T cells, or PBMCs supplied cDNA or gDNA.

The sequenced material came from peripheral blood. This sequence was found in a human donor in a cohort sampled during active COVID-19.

The CDR3: CASSYFGTGEDEQYF. The DNA for the CDR3 is TGTGCCAGTAGTTACTTCGGGACAGGGGAGGACGAGCAGTACTTC. The chain couples TRBV19 to TRBJ2-7; 10 nucleotides align to TRBD1. The CDR3 consists of 15 residues. CDR1 is LNHDA, CDR2 SQIVND, per germline (reference sequence). J lost 5 bases, V lost 5 bases, and 9 bases had no gene match.